Listed here are 22 T cell receptor beta chains from one sample, sequenced in a study of CD8 T cells in Susac syndrome. After extraction with the RNeasy kit, about 0.5 to 1 ug of the RNA was reverse transcribed using random hexamers. TCRdb re-analysed the immunoSEQ multiplex PCR reads in MiXCR, keeping a single row per CDR3 protein. Among about 190,000 distinct CDR3 sequences listed, 85% to 95% were seen once. The sequenced sample was CD4+ T cells from PBMCs. These receptors all come from a human donor in good health.

The chain carries TRBV27 and TRBJ1-6, with D possibly being TRBD1 (6 bases). The ends were cut back, 3 bases at V and 9 bases at J, with 15 bases in the middle. Germline V gives CDR1 MNHEY, CDR2 SMNVEV (reference sequence). CDR3 length equals 15 residues. CDR3 protein: CASSFAGAQGSPLHF. The CDR3 DNA sequence: TGTGCCAGCAGTTTTGCAGGGGCGCAGGGTTCACCCCTCCACTTT.

The rearrangement uses TRBV30 and TRBJ1-2, with 7 bases identical to TRBD1. Germline V gene lookup returns CDR1 GTSNPN and CDR2 SVGIG (reference sequence). After removal of 4 bases from V and 5 bases from J, the junction contained 1 base not matched to a gene. CDR3 size: 11 residues. The CDR3 reads CAWTGGYGYTF. The CDR3 DNA follows: TGTGCCTGGACAGGGGGGTATGGCTACACCTTC. The full variable domain, rest sourced from reference TRBV30 and TRBJ1-2, is SQTIHQWPATLVQPVGSPLSLECTVEGTSNPNLYWYRQAAGRGLQLLFYSVGIGQISSEVPQNLSASRPQDRQFILSSKKLLLSDSGFYLCAWTGGYGYTFGSGTRLTVV.

The V call is TRBV30, the J call TRBJ2-7, with D tentatively TRBD2 (5 bases). The CDR3 is 11 residues long. V lost 2 bases to trimming and J lost 7 bases, with 9 bases between them. Germline V CDR1 and CDR2: GTSNPN, SVGIG (reference sequence). The CDR3 region is CAWSSEGEQYV. CDR3 bases: TGTGCCTGGAGTTCAGAGGGAGAGCAGTACGTC.

This clonotype was observed a handful of times. V usage is TRBV7-2 and J usage is TRBJ1-5; 7 bases match TRBD1. The CDR3 covers 15 residues. CDR1 and CDR2 (germline): SGHTA, FQGNSA. V shed 6 bases, J shed 0 bases, and the junction held 5 bases outside the gene matches. The CDR3 nucleotides are TGTGCCAGCAGTCCCGACAGGGATAGCAATCAGCCCCAGCATTTT. It is translated as CASSPDRDSNQPQHF.

The rearrangement joins TRBV27 to TRBJ1-2, with a weak D call TRBD1 (5 bases). The CDR3 is 17 residues long. The V gene lost 5 bases and the J gene lost 5 bases, with 24 bases spanning the gap. Germline V gene lookup returns CDR1 MNHEY and CDR2 SMNVEV (reference sequence). The CDR3 DNA is TGTGCCAGCAGTCAACGTCAGACCGGGACCGCAGTTTATGGCTACACCTTC. This encodes CASSQRQTGTAVYGYTF.

The chain combines TRBV29-1 with TRBJ2-7; D possibly corresponds to TRBD2 (5 bases). This CDR3 is built from 11 residues. Germline loops: CDR1 SQVTM, CDR2 ANQGSEA. The germline V and J ends were trimmed by 4 bases and 1 base, with 5 bases remaining between them. The CDR3 nucleotides are TGCAGCGTTGCGGGATCCTACGAGCAGTACGTC. This codes for CSVAGSYEQYV.

This sequence joins TRBV3-1 and TRBJ1-1, with no clear D. In germline, CDR1 is LGHDT, CDR2 YNNKEL (reference sequence). Trimming removed 1 base from V and 1 base from J, with 7 bases in between. The CDR3 extends over 14 amino acids. The CDR3 spells CASSQVSANTEAFF. The CDR3 DNA follows: TGTGCCAGCAGCCAAGTGTCTGCGAACACTGAAGCTTTCTTT.

This clonotype was recorded once. The chain links TRBV29-1 to TRBJ1-1; D unresolved. With 4 bases removed from V and 10 bases from J, the gap between germline ends came to 19 bases. The CDR3 length is 13 residues. Germline values: CDR1 SQVTM, CDR2 ANQGSEA. The CDR3 loop reads CSVAPDGGRRAFF. In DNA, the CDR3 is TGCAGCGTTGCTCCGGACGGAGGTCGGCGAGCTTTCTTT.

This chain uses TRBV29-1 with TRBJ1-1; D is perhaps TRBD1 (5 bases). Germline CDR1 reads SQVTM; CDR2 reads ANQGSEA. The CDR3 is made up of 12 amino acids. The V end was cut by 8 bases, the J end by 0 bases, with 10 bases between. The CDR3 sequence is CSTGTVNTEAFF. The CDR3 nucleotides read TGCAGCACCGGGACGGTGAACACTGAAGCTTTCTTT.

This clonotype appeared a single time. This sequence joins TRBV3-1 and TRBJ2-5, with D possibly TRBD1 on 6 matching bases. Per germline, CDR1 LGHDT and CDR2 YNNKEL (reference sequence). The V end lost 6 bases, the J end lost 5 bases, and 16 bases lay between the germline ends. There are 14 residues in the CDR3. CDR3 nucleotide sequence: TGTGCCAGCAGACAGAGGGGGTCGGGGGAGACCCAGTACTTC. Translated: CASRQRGSGETQYF.

The V call is TRBV28, the J call TRBJ2-7; 12 nucleotides agree with TRBD2. With V trimmed by 2 bases and J by 3 bases, 8 bases remained unmatched. CDR1 is MDHEN and CDR2 is SYDVKM in the germline V gene. CDR3 size: 17 residues. The CDR3 region is CASSLVTTSGSSYEQYV. The DNA of the CDR3 is TGTGCCAGCAGTTTAGTTACGACTAGCGGGAGTAGCTACGAGCAGTACGTC.

V gene TRBV30 combines with J gene TRBJ1-2, with 9 bases matching TRBD1. This CDR3 is 15 amino acids long. V shed 3 bases, J shed 8 bases, and the junction held 13 bases outside the gene matches. Germline V lookup: CDR1 GTSNPN, CDR2 SVGIG (reference sequence). DNA for the CDR3: TGTGCCTGGAGGGCCCCGGGACAGGGATCCTCAGGCTACACCTTC. Its translation is CAWRAPGQGSSGYTF.

This chain connects TRBV12-3 or TRBV12-4 to TRBJ2-7; 8 bases fit TRBD1. CDR3 length: 12 residues. The junction had 3 bases not matched to a gene; V was cut back by 8 bases and J by 3 bases. The CDR3 DNA reads as TGTGCCAGCGGGGACAGGAACTACGAGCAGTACTTC. Translating gives CASGDRNYEQYF.

The chain has TRBV7-2 and TRBJ2-1; 10 bases fit TRBD2. Germline values: CDR1 SGHTA, CDR2 FQGNSA. The V gene end was trimmed by 5 bases and the J gene end by 9 bases; junction bases not matched to a gene: 16. This CDR3 region has 17 residues. The CDR3 nucleotides are TGTGCCAGCAGCCCCAGGGGCCCTACTAGCGGGGTGAGTGAGCAGTTCTTC. As protein: CASSPRGPTSGVSEQFF.

The gene calls are TRBV2 and TRBJ2-5; D gene unclear. Germline V gene data show CDR1 as SNHLY and CDR2 as FYNNEI. V dropped 6 bases and J dropped 0 bases, with 11 bases sitting between them. This CDR3 has 14 amino acids. CDR3 nucleotides: TGTGCCAGCAGGAGGTCAGAGAACCAAGAGACCCAGTACTTC. Its protein product is CASRRSENQETQYF.

The chain couples TRBV30 to TRBJ1-1; D is undetermined. Germline V gene data show CDR1 as GTSNPN and CDR2 as SVGIG (reference sequence). V gave up 3 bases and J gave up 1 base, with 12 bases separating them. The CDR3 contains 14 residues. CDR3: CAWRALGRNTEAFF. Written as DNA, the CDR3 is TGTGCCTGGAGGGCCCTCGGACGGAACACTGAAGCTTTCTTT.

The chain employs TRBV20-1 and TRBJ2-3, with D possibly matching TRBD2 (6 bases). Trimming cost V 5 bases and J 0 bases, with 12 bases left between them. Germline assignment: CDR1 DFQATT and CDR2 SNEGSKA (reference sequence). The CDR3 is made up of 14 amino acids. This CDR3 reads CSAYPGLSTDTQYF. As DNA, the CDR3 is TGCAGTGCTTATCCGGGACTTAGCACAGATACGCAGTATTTT.

As for this clonotype: One end of the junction does not line up with germline, which may come from a read error. The chain uses TRBV7-7 and TRBJ2-3, with 7 bases aligning to TRBD2. The length of the CDR3 is 15 residues. Germline V gene data show CDR1 as SSHAT and CDR2 as FNYEAQ (reference sequence). This CDR3 reads CASSLGTGGGDTQYF. The CDR3 coding sequence is TGTGCTAGCAGCTTAGGGACGGGAGGAGGGGATACGCAGTATTTT.

The CDR3 sequence: CSVGQGGTYEQYF. In DNA form, the CDR3 reads TGCAGCGTCGGACAGGGGGGGACCTACGAGCAGTACTTC. This sequence joins TRBV29-1 and TRBJ2-7; TRBD1 aligns across 10 bases. Germline CDR1 SQVTM, CDR2 ANQGSEA. J gave up 2 bases and V 6 bases, and 4 bases lay outside the gene matches. The length of the CDR3 is 13 residues.

The chain combines TRBV20-1 with TRBJ2-7; D remains unclear. Trimming took off 4 bases at V and 1 base at J, with 5 bases between the two ends. The CDR3 sequence is 11 residues long. CDR1 is DFQATT and CDR2 is SNEGSKA in the germline V gene (reference sequence). CDR3 sequence: CSAIGSYEQYF. The CDR3 region has the DNA TGCAGTGCTATTGGGTCCTACGAGCAGTACTTC.

CDR3 sequence reads: CARQGHGYTF. The CDR3 DNA follows: TGTGCCAGACAAGGGCATGGCTACACCTTC. V usage is TRBV27 and J usage is TRBJ1-2; D gene ambiguous. The CDR3 consists of 10 residues. V was cut by 9 bases and J by 6 bases, with 8 bases left in between. Germline V gene data show CDR1 as MNHEY and CDR2 as SMNVEV (reference sequence).

The J gene is TRBJ2-3, the V gene TRBV29-1; no firm D call. The CDR3 runs to 13 residues. V was pared by 3 bases and J by 6 bases, with 13 bases between. The germline CDR1 and CDR2 sequences are SQVTM and ANQGSEA. CDR3 DNA sequence: TGCAGCGTTGAGATCGCCTCGTCCGATACGCAGTATTTT. Protein sequence: CSVEIASSDTQYF.